This TCR beta chain was recovered during a study of T-cell memory formation after mild COVID-19. Overall study context: Most TCR clusters belonged to a single donor.

With respect to this clonotype: Its antigen remains unknown.

J lost 6 bases, V lost 5 bases, and 12 bases had no gene match. The CDR3 contains 15 residues. CDR1 is MNHEY and CDR2 is SVGEGT in the germline V gene. General observations from the study: Some SARS-CoV-2-responding clones were already detected in memory before infection. Clones contracting over day 15 to 85 were CD4/CD8 balanced, with later expanders leaning CD4+.

Libraries for TCRalpha and TCRbeta carried sample barcodes and unique molecular identifiers via 5'RACE. TCRdb re-derived calls from the 5' RACE reads in MiXCR, one entry per CDR3 protein. In the table there are 400,000 to 500,000 distinct CDR3 sequences, 15% to 20% of which are singletons. What was sequenced was PBMCs or a T cell subset sorted from them (not recorded which). The clonotype comes from an adult woman who had mild COVID-19 (a few samples of this study predate the infection). Cell type and time point are not known. The chain carries TRBV6-2 or TRBV6-3 and TRBJ2-7; 8 positions agree with TRBD2. The CDR3: CASSPVGSGRGEQYF. The DNA of the CDR3 is TGTGCCAGCAGTCCCGTAGGGAGCGGGAGAGGCGAGCAGTACTTC.